This TCR beta chain was found in a study of early T cells in non-severe SARS-CoV-2 infection. The study's findings and limits: VDJdb-based annotation leaned toward anti-spike CD8 responses and missed private and CD4 specificities.

J lost 5 bases, V lost 5 bases, and 4 bases had no gene match. CDR1 and CDR2 from the germline V gene are SGHTA and FQGTGA. This CDR3 is 14 amino acids long. TCRdb re-called the 5' RACE reads with MiXCR, one entry per CDR3 protein. The sample shows 45,000 to 65,000 distinct CDR3 sequences, 9% to 9.5% of them seen only once. This clonotype was detected many times. Its antigen is not known. This TCR was sampled from an adult who was a healthcare worker with PCR-confirmed SARS-CoV-2 infection or an uninfected control (not recorded which). What was sequenced was whole blood. The chain uses TRBV7-3 and TRBJ2-2, with TRBD2 identical over 8 bases. This CDR3 is CASSPGGRTGELFF. In DNA, the CDR3 is TGTGCCAGCAGCCCGGGGGGGCGTACCGGGGAGCTGTTTTTT.